This T cell receptor (beta chain) was sequenced for a study of technical replicates of blood from a handful of donors. Profiling relied on immunoSEQ multiplex PCR, and the TCRdb table lists in-frame clones only, not all of them. In the table there are roughly 90,000 clones, approximately 95% of which are singletons. Trimming removed 1 base from V and 4 bases from J; junction bases left unmatched: 5. The CDR3 runs 15 residues. Germline values: CDR1 LNHNV, CDR2 YYDKDF (reference sequence). Input material: T cells isolated from PBMCs. The V gene is TRBV15, the J gene TRBJ2-7; 9 nucleotides line up with TRBD1. The source of this sequence is a human donor in good health. CDR3 residues: CATSRAGTGHYEQYF. CDR3 in DNA: TGTGCCACCAGCAGAGCTGGGACAGGGCATTACGAGCAGTACTTC.